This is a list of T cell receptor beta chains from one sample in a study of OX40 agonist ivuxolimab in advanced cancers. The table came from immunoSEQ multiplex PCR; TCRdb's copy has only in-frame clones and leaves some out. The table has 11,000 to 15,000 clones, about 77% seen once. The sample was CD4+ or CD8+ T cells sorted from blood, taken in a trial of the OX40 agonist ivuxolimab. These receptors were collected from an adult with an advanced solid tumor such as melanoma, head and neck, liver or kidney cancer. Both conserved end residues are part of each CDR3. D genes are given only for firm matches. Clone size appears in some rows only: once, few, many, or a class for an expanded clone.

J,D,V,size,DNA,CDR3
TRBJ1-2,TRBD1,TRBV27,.,TGTGCCAGCAGTCCCGGACAGGGTTTTAACTATGGCTACACCTTC,CASSPGQGFNYGYTF
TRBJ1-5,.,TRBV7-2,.,TGTGCCAGCAGGCCGAGCGCGGCGGGCGATCAGCCCCAGCATTTT,CASRPSAAGDQPQHF
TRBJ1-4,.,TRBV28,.,TGTGCCAGCAGTCCCCCCGGAAGGGTTGATGAAAAACTGTTTTTT,CASSPPGRVDEKLFF
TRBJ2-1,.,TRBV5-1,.,TGCGCCAGCAGCTTGGACGTAAATGAGCAGTTCTTC,CASSLDVNEQFF
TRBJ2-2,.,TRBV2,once,TGTGCCAGGAGCCCAACTACGCCGCGGACCGGGGAGCTGTTTTTT,CARSPTTPRTGELFF
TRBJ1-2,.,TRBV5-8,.,TGTGCCAGCGCCCCTGGGGGCATCTATGGCTACACCTTC,CASAPGGIYGYTF
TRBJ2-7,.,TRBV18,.,TGTGCCAGCTCACCCCCTGTTTTCAGGGTCTCCTACGAGCAGTACTTC,CASSPPVFRVSYEQYF
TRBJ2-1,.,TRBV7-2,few,TGTGCCAGCAGCTTAGTCGAAGGGGCATATGAGCAGTTCTTC,CASSLVEGAYEQFF
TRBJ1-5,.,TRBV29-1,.,TGCAGCGGTGGGGACAGCAATCAGCCCCAGCATTTT,CSGGDSNQPQHF
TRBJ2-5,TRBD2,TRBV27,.,TGTGCCAGCAGTCCCGGGACTAGCGGGAGGACCCAGTACTTC,CASSPGTSGRTQYF